These 13 T cell receptor beta chains came from one sample sequenced in a study of cytomegalovirus exposure and HLA in healthy donors. Amplification used 60 Vbeta primers and 13 Jbeta primers. The method was immunoSEQ multiplex PCR; TCRdb's version includes in-frame clones alone and lacks a portion of them. The sample contains about 160,000 clones, about 75% of which appear only once. The specimen was PBMCs. Receptors originate from a female donor in good health and CMV-seronegative.

This rearrangement joins TRBV19 to TRBJ1-2, with no clear D. Trimming left V 7 bases short and J 6 bases short, with 15 bases between. Germline V CDR1 and CDR2: LNHDA, SQIVND (reference sequence). This CDR3 comprises 13 residues. CDR3 loop: CASTPLSGHGYTF. The CDR3 bases are TGTGCCAGTACCCCCCTAAGCGGGCATGGCTACACCTTC. Supplemented by reference TRBV19 and TRBJ1-2, the full variable domain reads DGGITQSPKYLFRKEGQNVTLSCEQNLNHDAMYWYRQDPGQGLRLIYYSQIVNDFQKGDIAEGYSVSREKKESFPLTVTSAQKNPTAFYLCASTPLSGHGYTFGSGTRLTVV.

The V gene is TRBV29-1, the J gene TRBJ2-2, with D possibly matching TRBD2 (6 bases). V was shortened by 7 bases and J by 3 bases, with 18 bases between the two germline ends. This CDR3 comprises 15 residues. The V gene's germline CDR1 is SQVTM and CDR2 ANQGSEA. CDR3: CSAGSSGSDTGELFF. CDR3 nucleotides: TGCAGCGCTGGTTCGTCCGGGAGTGACACCGGGGAGCTGTTTTTT.

This clone was recorded once. The chain joins TRBV5-1 to TRBJ1-4, with 8 positions matching TRBD1. Germline CDR1 is SGHRS and CDR2 is YFSETQ. The ends lost 2 bases at V and 7 bases at J; junction bases unmatched: 7. The CDR3 consists of 15 residues. In DNA, the CDR3 is TGCGCCAGCAGCTTACAGGGGGGTAGGGGTGAAAAACTGTTTTTT. It encodes CASSLQGGRGEKLFF.

The V gene is TRBV11-3, the J gene TRBJ2-7; 9 bases are a match to TRBD1. Germline assignment: CDR1 SGHNT and CDR2 YENEEA. The junction had 2 bases not matched to a gene; V was cut back by 2 bases and J by 3 bases. This CDR3 spans 14 amino acids. DNA for the CDR3: TGTGCCAGCAGCTTACCGGGACAGGGCTACGAGCAGTACTTC. Its translation: CASSLPGQGYEQYF.

The V and J genes are TRBV7-9 and TRBJ2-5; possibly TRBD2 for D (5 bases). V was clipped by 5 bases and J by 4 bases, with 11 bases between them. This CDR3 contains 13 residues. Germline-derived CDR1 and CDR2 are SEHNR and FQNEAQ (reference sequence). The CDR3, as DNA: TGTGCCAGCAGCCGCGCCAGCGGAGAGACCCAGTACTTC. The encoded protein is CASSRASGETQYF.

This clone was detected ten times or more. This chain connects TRBV6-4 to TRBJ2-1, with no clear D. The CDR3 contains 13 residues. The V gene lost 3 bases and the J gene lost 5 bases, with 8 bases spanning the gap. Germline CDR1 is MRHNA and CDR2 is SNTAGT. For the CDR3, the DNA is TGTGCCAGCAGTGAGGGCGACCACAATGAGCAGTTCTTC. Protein sequence: CASSEGDHNEQFF.

In this sample, this clone turned up a few times. This chain connects TRBV27 to TRBJ2-3; TRBD1 aligns across 8 bases. V shed 5 bases, J shed 2 bases, and the junction held 6 bases outside the gene matches. The germline V gene has CDR1 MNHEY and CDR2 SMNVEV (reference sequence). The CDR3 sequence is 15 residues long. CDR3 sequence (DNA): TGTGCCAGCAGTATCCAGGGGGCCGCCACAGATACGCAGTATTTT. This translates into CASSIQGAATDTQYF.

The chain employs TRBV4-2 and TRBJ2-3, with D maybe TRBD1 (6 bases). This CDR3 region has 16 residues. Germline CDR1 is LGHNA and CDR2 is YNFKEQ. V shed 0 bases and J shed 2 bases, with 12 bases lying between them. In DNA, the CDR3 is TGTGCCAGCAGCCAAGACAGGGGCGGATTCACAGATACGCAGTATTTT. Translating gives CASSQDRGGFTDTQYF.

The chain has TRBV4-1 and TRBJ1-5, with 8 bases identical to TRBD1. Trimming took 1 base from V and 4 from J; bases not matched to a gene: 6. Germline V gene sequence: CDR1 MGHRA, CDR2 YSYEKL. This CDR3 is 16 amino acids long. CDR3 sequence: CASSQGAGQANQPQHF. Here the CDR3 DNA reads TGCGCCAGCAGCCAAGGGGCGGGACAGGCTAATCAGCCCCAGCATTTT.

Notes on this clone: At one end the junction does not follow the germline gene, possibly because of a read error. The rearrangement links TRBV7-7 to TRBJ2-1; 7 nucleotides align to TRBD1. The germline gives CDR1 SSHAT, CDR2 FNYEAQ (reference sequence). This CDR3 has 15 amino acids. The CDR3 DNA reads as TGTGCTAGCAGCATTTCAGGGGGCTCCTACAATGAGCAGTTCTTC. This encodes CASSISGGSYNEQFF.

This chain links TRBV7-9 with TRBJ2-1; TRBD2 might be the D (6 bases). CDR1 and CDR2 (germline): SEHNR, FQNEAQ (reference sequence). There are 15 residues in the CDR3. V lost 5 bases, J lost 5 bases, and 16 bases lay in between. The CDR3 sequence is CASSRWGSGDNEQFF. The CDR3 DNA is TGTGCCAGCAGCCGCTGGGGTAGCGGAGACAATGAGCAGTTCTTC.

V and J are TRBV7-2 and TRBJ2-3; TRBD2 aligns across 9 bases. V dropped 5 bases and J dropped 0; count of bases not matched to a gene: 3. This CDR3 region has 15 residues. CDR1 SGHTA and CDR2 FQGNSA come from the germline V gene. CDR3 amino acids: CASSRLAESTDTQYF. The CDR3 DNA reads TGTGCCAGCAGCCGACTAGCGGAGAGCACAGATACGCAGTATTTT.

This chain joins TRBV10-3 and TRBJ2-2, with D perhaps matching TRBD1 (9 bases). V was clipped by 4 bases and J by 0 bases, with 27 bases between them. Germline V gene data show CDR1 as ENHRY and CDR2 as SYGVKD. The CDR3 covers 21 residues. The DNA for the CDR3 is TGTGCCATCAGTGCAACCGGGACAGGGTACTTAGCGGGGTCGAACACCGGGGAGCTGTTTTTT. Translating gives CAISATGTGYLAGSNTGELFF.